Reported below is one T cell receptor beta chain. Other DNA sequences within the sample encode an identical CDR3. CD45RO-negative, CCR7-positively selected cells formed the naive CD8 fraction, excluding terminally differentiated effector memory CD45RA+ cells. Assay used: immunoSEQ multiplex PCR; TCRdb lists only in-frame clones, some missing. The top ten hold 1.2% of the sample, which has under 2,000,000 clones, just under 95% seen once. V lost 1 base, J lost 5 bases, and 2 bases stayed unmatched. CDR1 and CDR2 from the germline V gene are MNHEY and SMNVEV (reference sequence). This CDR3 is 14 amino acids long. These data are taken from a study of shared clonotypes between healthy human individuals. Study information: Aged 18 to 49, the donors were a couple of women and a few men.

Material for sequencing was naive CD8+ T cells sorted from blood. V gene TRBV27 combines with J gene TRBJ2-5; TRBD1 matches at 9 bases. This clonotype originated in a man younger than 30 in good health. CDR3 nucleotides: TGTGCCAGCAGTTTATACAGGGGGCGGGAGACCCAGTACTTC. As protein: CASSLYRGRETQYF.